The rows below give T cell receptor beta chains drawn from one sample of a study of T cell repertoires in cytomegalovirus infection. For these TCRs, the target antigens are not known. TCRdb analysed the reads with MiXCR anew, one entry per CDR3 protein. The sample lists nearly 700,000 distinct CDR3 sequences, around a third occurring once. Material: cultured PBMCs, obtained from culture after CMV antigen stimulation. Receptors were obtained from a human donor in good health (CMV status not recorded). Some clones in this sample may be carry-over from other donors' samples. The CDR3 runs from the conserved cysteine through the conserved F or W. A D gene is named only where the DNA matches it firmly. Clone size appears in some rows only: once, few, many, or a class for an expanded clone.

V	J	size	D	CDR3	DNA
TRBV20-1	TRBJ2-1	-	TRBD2	CSAEPGGGSYNEQFF	TGCAGTGCGGAGCCGGGAGGGGGATCGTACAATGAGCAGTTCTTC
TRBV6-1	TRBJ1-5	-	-	CATARDSNQPQHF	TGTGCCACCGCGAGAGATAGCAATCAGCCCCAGCATTTT
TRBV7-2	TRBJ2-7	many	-	CASSFQFTYEQYF	TGTGCCAGCAGCTTCCAATTTACCTACGAGCAGTACTTC
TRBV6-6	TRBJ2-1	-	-	CASSGASSSYNEQFF	TGTGCCAGCAGTGGGGCCTCGAGCTCCTACAATGAGCAGTTCTTC
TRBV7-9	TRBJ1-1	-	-	CASSFRESPKAFF	TGTGCCAGCAGCTTTAGGGAGAGCCCGAAAGCTTTCTTT
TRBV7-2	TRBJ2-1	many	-	CASSQYGEWDEQFF	TGTGCCAGCAGCCAATACGGGGAGTGGGATGAGCAGTTCTTC
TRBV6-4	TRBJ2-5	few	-	CASTSPGRGMETQYF	TGTGCCAGCACCTCCCCCGGTCGGGGAATGGAGACCCAGTACTTC
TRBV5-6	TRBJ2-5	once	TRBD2	CASSLGAGVRETQYF	TGTGCCAGCAGCTTAGGAGCGGGAGTCCGGGAGACCCAGTACTTC
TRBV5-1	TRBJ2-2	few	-	CASRRDVANTGELFF	TGCGCCAGCAGACGGGACGTGGCGAACACCGGGGAGCTGTTTTTT
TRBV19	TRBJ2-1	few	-	CASSIQHLSSYNEQFF	TGTGCCAGTAGTATTCAGCACCTGAGCTCCTACAATGAGCAGTTCTTC
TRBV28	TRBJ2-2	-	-	CASSLYRGSGELFF	TGTGCCAGCAGTTTATATAGGGGTTCCGGGGAGCTGTTTTTT
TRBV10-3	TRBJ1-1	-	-	CAISESGENTEAFF	TGTGCCATCAGTGAGTCCGGGGAGAACACTGAAGCTTTCTTT
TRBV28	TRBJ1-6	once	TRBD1	CASSQGVGNSPLHF	TGTGCCAGCAGTCAGGGGGTCGGGAATTCACCCCTCCACTTT
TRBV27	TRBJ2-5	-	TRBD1	CASSRRDRIQETQYF	TGTGCCAGCAGCCGCCGGGACAGAATCCAAGAGACCCAGTACTTC
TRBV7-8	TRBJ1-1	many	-	CASSYSIRGGTEAFF	TGTGCCAGCAGCTATTCAATCAGGGGTGGCACTGAAGCTTTCTTT
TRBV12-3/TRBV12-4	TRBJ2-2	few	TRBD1	CASSTGQGKSGELFF	TGTGCCAGCAGCACTGGACAGGGAAAAAGCGGGGAGCTGTTTTTT
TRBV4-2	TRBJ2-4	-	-	CASSQPTGMLAKNIQYF	TGTGCCAGCAGCCAACCCACCGGGATGTTAGCCAAAAACATTCAGTACTTC
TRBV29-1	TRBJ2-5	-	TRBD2	CSAGGETQYF	TGCAGCGCGGGGGGAGAGACCCAGTACTTC
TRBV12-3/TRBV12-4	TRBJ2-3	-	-	CASSSGTYRDTQYF	TGTGCCAGCAGCTCCGGGACTTATCGGGATACGCAGTATTTT
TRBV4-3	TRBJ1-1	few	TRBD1	CASSLGQGRWNTEAFF	TGCGCCAGCAGCCTCGGACAGGGACGGTGGAACACTGAAGCTTTCTTT
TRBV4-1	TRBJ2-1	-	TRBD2	CASSQRYGGAYYNEQFF	TGCGCCAGCAGCCAAAGATACGGGGGGGCCTACTACAATGAGCAGTTCTTC
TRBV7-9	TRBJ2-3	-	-	CASSTGTEDTQYF	TGTGCCAGCAGCACGGGCACGGAGGATACGCAGTATTTT
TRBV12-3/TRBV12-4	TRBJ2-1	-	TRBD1	CASSLGWGQGVNEQFF	TGTGCCAGCAGTTTAGGCTGGGGACAGGGTGTCAATGAGCAGTTCTTC
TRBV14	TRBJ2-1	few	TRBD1	CASSKDRGLSGQFF	TGTGCCAGCAGCAAGGACAGGGGGTTGAGCGGGCAGTTCTTC
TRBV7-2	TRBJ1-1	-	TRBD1	CASSSHHDLQGMGTEAFF	TGTGCCAGCAGCTCACACCACGACCTACAGGGGATGGGGACTGAAGCTTTCTTT
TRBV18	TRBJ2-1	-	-	CASSPSRDPRAEQFF	TGTGCCAGCTCACCAAGTCGGGACCCCCGGGCTGAGCAGTTCTTC
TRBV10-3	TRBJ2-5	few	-	CAISDLGGETQYF	TGTGCCATCAGTGACTTAGGTGGAGAGACCCAGTACTTC
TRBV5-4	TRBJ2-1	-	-	CASSRTFNEQFF	TGTGCCAGCAGCCGAACGTTCAATGAGCAGTTCTTC
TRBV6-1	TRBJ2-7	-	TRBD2	CASSENLAGTSYEQYF	TGTGCCAGCAGCGAGAATCTAGCGGGAACTTCCTACGAGCAGTACTTC
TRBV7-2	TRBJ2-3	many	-	CASRPALGRTQYF	TGTGCCAGCAGACCCGCACTAGGGCGCACGCAGTATTTT
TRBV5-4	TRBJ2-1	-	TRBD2	CASSLGLAGAAPYNEQFF	TGTGCCAGCAGCCTGGGACTAGCGGGAGCTGCCCCCTACAATGAGCAGTTCTTC
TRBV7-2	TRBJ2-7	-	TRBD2	CASSYRGGGFDLDF	TGTGCCAGCAGTTACCGGGGGGGTGGATTCGATTTGGACTTC
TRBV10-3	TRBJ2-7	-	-	CAISDVQVEQYF	TGTGCCATCAGTGATGTACAAGTCGAGCAGTACTTC
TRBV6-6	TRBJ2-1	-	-	CASRPTGNEQFF	TGTGCCAGCAGACCAACTGGGAATGAGCAGTTCTTC
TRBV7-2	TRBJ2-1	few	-	CASNRDLTYNEQFF	TGTGCCAGCAACCGGGACCTAACATACAATGAGCAGTTCTTC
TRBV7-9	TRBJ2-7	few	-	CASSLVAGIEQYF	TGTGCCAGCAGCTTAGTTGCAGGGATCGAGCAGTACTTC
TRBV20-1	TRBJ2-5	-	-	CSARPTYEETQYF	TGCAGTGCTAGACCGACTTACGAAGAGACCCAGTACTTC
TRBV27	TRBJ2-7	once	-	CASSLSFGGPPSYEQYF	TGTGCCAGCAGTTTATCGTTCGGGGGACCTCCCTCCTACGAGCAGTACTTC
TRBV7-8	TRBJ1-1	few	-	CATHTMVNTEAFF	TGTGCCACCCACACGATGGTCAACACTGAAGCTTTCTTT
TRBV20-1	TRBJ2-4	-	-	CSAREKTGIAKNIQYF	TGCAGTGCTAGAGAAAAGACAGGAATAGCCAAAAACATTCAGTACTTC
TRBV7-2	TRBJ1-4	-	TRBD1	CASSGSRDSFEKLFF	TGTGCCAGCAGCGGATCCCGGGACAGTTTTGAAAAACTGTTTTTT
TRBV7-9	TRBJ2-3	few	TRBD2	CASSPRAGGGTDTQYF	TGTGCCAGCAGCCCCCGTGCGGGGGGGGGTACAGATACGCAGTATTTT
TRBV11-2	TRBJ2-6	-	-	CASSLDRPSGANVLTF	TGTGCCAGCAGCTTAGATCGGCCCTCTGGGGCCAACGTCCTGACTTTC
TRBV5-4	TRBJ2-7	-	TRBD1	CASTNPSGGYEQYF	TGTGCCAGCACCAATCCGTCAGGGGGCTACGAGCAGTACTTC
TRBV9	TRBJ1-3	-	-	CASNPGDGNTIYF	TGTGCCAGCAATCCAGGGGATGGAAACACCATATATTTT
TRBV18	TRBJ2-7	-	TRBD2	CASSLTAREGEQYF	TGTGCCAGCTCCCTGACAGCCAGGGAGGGCGAGCAGTACTTC
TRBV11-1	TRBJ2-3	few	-	CASSSIGRADTQYF	TGTGCCAGCAGCTCAATAGGTCGCGCAGATACGCAGTATTTT
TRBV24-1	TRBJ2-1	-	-	CATSDSTGTTYNEQFF	TGTGCCACCAGTGATTCCACGGGGACCACCTACAATGAGCAGTTCTTC
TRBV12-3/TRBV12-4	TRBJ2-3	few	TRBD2	CASSFLAGTSGWGADTDTQYF	TGTGCCAGCAGTTTCCTTGCCGGGACTAGCGGGTGGGGGGCGGACACAGATACGCAGTATTTT
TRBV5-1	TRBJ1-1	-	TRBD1	CASSLEQGGRTEAFF	TGCGCCAGCAGCTTGGAGCAGGGGGGGAGGACTGAAGCTTTCTTT
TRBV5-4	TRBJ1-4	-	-	CASSLREGNEKLFF	TGTGCCAGCAGCTTGCGGGAGGGTAATGAAAAACTGTTTTTT
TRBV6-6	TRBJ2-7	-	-	CASRSPAGTFYEQYF	TGTGCCAGCAGGTCCCCCGCCGGGACCTTCTACGAGCAGTACTTC
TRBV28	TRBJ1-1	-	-	CASRTTGWAFF	TGTGCCAGCAGAACTACAGGGTGGGCTTTCTTT